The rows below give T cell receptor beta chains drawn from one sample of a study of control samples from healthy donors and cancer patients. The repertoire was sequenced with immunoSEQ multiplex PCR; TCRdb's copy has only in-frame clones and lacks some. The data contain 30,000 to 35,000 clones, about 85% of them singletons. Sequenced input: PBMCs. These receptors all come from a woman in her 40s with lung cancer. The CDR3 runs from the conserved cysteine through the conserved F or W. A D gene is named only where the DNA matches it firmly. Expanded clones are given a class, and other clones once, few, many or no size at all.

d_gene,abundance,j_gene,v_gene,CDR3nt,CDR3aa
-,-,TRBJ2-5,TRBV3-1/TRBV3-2,TGTGCCAGCAGCACTCGAAGGCCGGCCGAGACCCAGTACTTC,CASSTRRPAETQYF
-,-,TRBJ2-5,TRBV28,TGTGCCAGCAGTTTAACCGGGGTACAGCAAGAGACCCAGTACTTC,CASSLTGVQQETQYF
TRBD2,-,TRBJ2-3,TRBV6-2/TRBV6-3,TGTGCCAGCAGTTATACGGGGGGGGCCGGAAAAGATACGCAGTATTTT,CASSYTGGAGKDTQYF
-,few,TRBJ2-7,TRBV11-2,TGTGCCAGCAGCTTAGGAGGGAACTACGAGCAGTACTTC,CASSLGGNYEQYF
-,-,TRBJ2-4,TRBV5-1,TGCGCCAGCAGCTTAAGCGCGGGATCCTTTAACATTCAGTACTTC,CASSLSAGSFNIQYF
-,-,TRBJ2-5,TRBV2,TGTGCCAGCAGGGGGGCCTTTCGGGCAGAGACCCAGTACTTC,CASRGAFRAETQYF
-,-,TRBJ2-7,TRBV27,TGTGCCAGCAGTTTGGGGGGCGCAGAGTACGAGCAGTACTTC,CASSLGGAEYEQYF
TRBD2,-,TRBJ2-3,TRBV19,TGTGCCAGTAGTATAGAGGGGACTAGCGGGGGGCGGAATACGCAGTATTTT,CASSIEGTSGGRNTQYF
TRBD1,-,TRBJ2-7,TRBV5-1,TGCGCCAGCAGCTCTTTAGGGGGCCCCTACGAGCAGTACTTC,CASSSLGGPYEQYF
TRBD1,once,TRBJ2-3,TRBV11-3,TGTGCCAGCAGCCCGCGACAGGGGAGCTGGGCAGATACGCAGTATTTT,CASSPRQGSWADTQYF
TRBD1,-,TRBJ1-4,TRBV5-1,TGCGCCAGCAGGCGGACAGGGGTGATGGGTGAAAAACTGTTTTTT,CASRRTGVMGEKLFF
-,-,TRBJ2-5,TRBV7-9,TGTGCCAGCAGCCCTTCTCATGGGGCCCAACAAGAGACCCAGTACTTC,CASSPSHGAQQETQYF
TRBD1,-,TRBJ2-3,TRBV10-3,TGTGCCGCCACCTCCGGGACAGACACAGATACGCAGTATTTT,CAATSGTDTDTQYF
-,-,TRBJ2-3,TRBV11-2,TGTGCCAGCAGCTTACTTCATCCTACGCAGTATTTT,CASSLLHPTQYF
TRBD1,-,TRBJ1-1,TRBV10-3,TGTGCCATCAAAAAGGGACAGGGGGTTAGTGAAGCTTTCTTT,CAIKKGQGVSEAFF
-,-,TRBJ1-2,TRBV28,TGTGCCAGCAGTTTAAATAACTATGGCTACACCTTC,CASSLNNYGYTF
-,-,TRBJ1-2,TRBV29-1,TGCAGCGTTGGAGCCGGGGGCGATGGCTACACCTTC,CSVGAGGDGYTF
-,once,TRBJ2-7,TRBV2,TGTGCCAGCCTGCTCCGGGACGGACCTCTCGAGCAGTACTTC,CASLLRDGPLEQYF
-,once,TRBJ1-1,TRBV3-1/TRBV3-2,TGTGCCAGCAGCCGAGGGGCCGGACCCGGGGGTGAAGCTTTCTTT,CASSRGAGPGGEAFF
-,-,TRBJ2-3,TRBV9,TGTGCCAGCAGCGAGAGGGGGACTGCCAAAGCAGATACGCAGTATTTT,CASSERGTAKADTQYF
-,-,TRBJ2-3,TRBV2,TGTGCCAGCAGTGAAGGTCTAGGGATCACAGATACGCAGTATTTT,CASSEGLGITDTQYF
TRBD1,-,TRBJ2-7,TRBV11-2,TGTGCCAGCAGCCTAAACCCCTCCACAGGGGGTGGGGAGCAGTACTTC,CASSLNPSTGGGEQYF
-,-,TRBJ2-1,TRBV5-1,TGCGCCAGCAGCTTCAGGGCGGTCAATGAGCAGTTCTTC,CASSFRAVNEQFF
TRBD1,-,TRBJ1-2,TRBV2,TGTGCCAGCTTCTCGGCAGGGGGCTTAGGCTACACCTTC,CASFSAGGLGYTF
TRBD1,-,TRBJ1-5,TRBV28,TGTGCCAGCAGCAAGGACAGGGCAAGCAATCAGCCCCAGCATTTT,CASSKDRASNQPQHF
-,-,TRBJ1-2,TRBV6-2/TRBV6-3,TGTGCCAGCAGCCTAGTGGCGGGCGGCTACACCTTC,CASSLVAGGYTF
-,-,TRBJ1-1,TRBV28,TGTGCCAGCAGTCCAAACACGGACAGTAACACTGAAGCTTTCTTT,CASSPNTDSNTEAFF
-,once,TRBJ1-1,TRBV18,TGTGCCAGCTCACCTAACGGGGGGCAGGGCACTGAAGCTTTCTTT,CASSPNGGQGTEAFF